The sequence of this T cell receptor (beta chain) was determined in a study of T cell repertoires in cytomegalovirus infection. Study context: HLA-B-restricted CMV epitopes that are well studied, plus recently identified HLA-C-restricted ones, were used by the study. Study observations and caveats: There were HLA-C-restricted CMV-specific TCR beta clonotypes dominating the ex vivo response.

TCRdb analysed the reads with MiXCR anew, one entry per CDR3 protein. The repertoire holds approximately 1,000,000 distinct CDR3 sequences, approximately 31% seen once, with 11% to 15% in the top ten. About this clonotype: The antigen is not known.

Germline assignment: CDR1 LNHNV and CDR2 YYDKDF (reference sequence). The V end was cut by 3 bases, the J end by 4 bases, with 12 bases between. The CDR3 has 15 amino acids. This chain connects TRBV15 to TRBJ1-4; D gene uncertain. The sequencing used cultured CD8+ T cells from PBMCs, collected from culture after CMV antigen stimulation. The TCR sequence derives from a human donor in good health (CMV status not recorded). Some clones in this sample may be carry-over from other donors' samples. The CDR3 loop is CATSSLARRNEKLFF. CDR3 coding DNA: TGTGCCACCAGCAGTCTGGCCAGGCGTAATGAAAAACTGTTTTTT.